A single sample gave rise to the 19 T cell receptor beta chains below, sequenced in a study of blood T cell repertoires in COVID-19. Repertoires were generated with immunoSEQ multiplex PCR, while TCRdb's copy carries only in-frame clones and drops some. The sample lists about 100,000 clones; around four fifths were seen once. The sample was peripheral blood. The receptors derive from a man aged 45-65 years with active or convalescent COVID-19.

This chain connects TRBV7-9 to TRBJ2-7; tentatively, D is TRBD1 (5 bases). The CDR3 loop spans 13 amino acids. Germline loops: CDR1 SEHNR, CDR2 FQNEAQ (reference sequence). V shed 1 base and J shed 5 bases, with 9 bases lying between them. In nucleotides, the CDR3 is TGTGCCAGCAGCTTAGGTGGGGCTGACGAGCAGTACTTC. This codes for CASSLGGADEQYF.

This rearrangement joins TRBV24-1 to TRBJ1-5; D is unclear. CDR1 is KGHDR, CDR2 SFDVKD, per germline. V lost 3 bases and J 3 bases, leaving 14 bases between the germline ends. The CDR3 contains 16 residues. For the CDR3, the DNA is TGTGCCACCAGTGATACGGGAAAGGGCAACAATCAGCCCCAGCATTTT. This encodes CATSDTGKGNNQPQHF.

The V call is TRBV19, the J call TRBJ2-5; 10 nucleotides align to TRBD2. There are 15 residues in the CDR3. The V gene's germline CDR1 is LNHDA and CDR2 SQIVND (reference sequence). V lost 3 bases to trimming and J lost 7 bases; unmatched junction nucleotides: 8. The CDR3, as DNA: TGTGCCAGTAGTATCGGAGCTAGCGGGAGACGGACCCAGTACTTC. It yields the protein CASSIGASGRRTQYF. The whole variable domain, remainder taken from reference TRBV19 and TRBJ2-5, is DGGITQSPKYLFRKEGQNVTLSCEQNLNHDAMYWYRQDPGQGLRLIYYSQIVNDFQKGDIAEGYSVSREKKESFPLTVTSAQKNPTAFYLCASSIGASGRRTQYFGPGTRLLVL.

This sequence joins TRBV30 and TRBJ2-3, with D maybe TRBD2 (6 bases). This CDR3 region has 15 residues. Germline V gene sequence: CDR1 GTSNPN, CDR2 SVGIG (reference sequence). Trimming removed 2 bases from V and 1 base from J, with 13 bases in between. The CDR3 is CAWSLGGGGTDTQYF. In nucleotides, the CDR3 is TGTGCCTGGAGTTTAGGCGGAGGGGGCACAGATACGCAGTATTTT.

The genes are TRBV6-2 or TRBV6-3 and TRBJ2-2; 8 bases align to TRBD2. Trimming removed 6 bases from V and 5 bases from J; junction bases left unmatched: 11. The CDR3 is 16 residues long. CDR1 MNHEY and CDR2 SVGEGT come from the germline V gene. CDR3 nucleotide sequence: TGTGCCAGCAGCCTCCGTGCGGGAGGAGGGACCGGGGAGCTGTTTTTT. Its protein is CASSLRAGGGTGELFF.

The V gene is TRBV28, the J gene TRBJ1-1; tentatively, D is TRBD1 (5 bases). The CDR3 length is 15 residues. The V end lost 6 bases, the J end lost 5 bases, and 19 bases lay between the germline ends. Germline values: CDR1 MDHEN, CDR2 SYDVKM. The CDR3 is CASRPQATRWTEAFF. CDR3 coding DNA: TGTGCCAGCAGGCCACAGGCAACCCGATGGACTGAAGCTTTCTTT.

The chain uses TRBV3-1 (or the pseudogene TRBV3-2) and TRBJ1-1; D possibly corresponds to TRBD1 (5 bases). The V and J ends lost 0 bases and 5 bases respectively, with 13 bases between them. CDR1 is LGHDT and CDR2 is YNNKEL in the germline V gene (reference sequence). The CDR3 sequence is 15 residues long. The CDR3 loop is CASSQDWRGLTEAFF. For the CDR3, the DNA is TGTGCCAGCAGCCAAGATTGGAGGGGATTGACTGAAGCTTTCTTT.

This clone showed up just once. The CDR3 spells CATSRDFRNTGELFF. The CDR3 bases are TGTGCCACCAGCAGAGACTTCCGTAACACCGGGGAGCTGTTTTTT. The chain recombines TRBV15 with TRBJ2-2; D is ambiguous. V lost 0 bases, J lost 2 bases, and 7 bases lay in between. The CDR3 runs to 15 residues. Germline V gene lookup returns CDR1 LNHNV and CDR2 YYDKDF (reference sequence).

The V and J genes are TRBV9 and TRBJ2-3; 7 nucleotides agree with TRBD1. Germline V gene lookup returns CDR1 SGDLS and CDR2 YYNGEE. The trim removed 3 bases at V and 0 bases at J, leaving 4 bases unmatched. CDR3 length equals 15 residues. In DNA form, the CDR3 reads TGTGCCAGCAGCGGGCGGACAGGCAGCACAGATACGCAGTATTTT. Residues: CASSGRTGSTDTQYF.

The chain couples TRBV24-1 to TRBJ2-7; perhaps TRBD1 as D (6 bases). The ends were cut back, 2 bases at V and 12 bases at J, with 19 bases in the middle. Germline lookup yields CDR1 KGHDR and CDR2 SFDVKD. This CDR3 spans 14 amino acids. This CDR3 is CATSDSNSPGQRYF. DNA for the CDR3: TGTGCCACCAGTGATTCCAACTCTCCGGGACAAAGGTACTTC.

The chain couples TRBV9 to TRBJ2-3; 8 bases align to TRBD2. V lost 0 bases to trimming and J lost 5 bases; unmatched junction nucleotides: 2. CDR1 and CDR2 (germline): SGDLS, YYNGEE. CDR3 length: 14 residues. CDR3 DNA sequence: TGTGCCAGCAGCGTAGTAACTAGCGGAGATACGCAGTATTTT. Its protein product is CASSVVTSGDTQYF.

This clone appeared a few times. This chain links TRBV5-4 with TRBJ1-5; the D gene is possibly TRBD1 (5 bases). Per the germline V gene, CDR1 is SGHNT and CDR2 is YYREEE (reference sequence). The CDR3 is made up of 14 amino acids. V was clipped by 4 bases and J by 1 base, with 9 bases between them. The DNA for the CDR3 is TGTGCCAGCAGCCTCCGGGGGAGCAATCAGCCCCAGCATTTT. This sequence encodes CASSLRGSNQPQHF. Full variable domain (remainder filled in from reference TRBV5-4 and TRBJ1-5): ETGVTQSPTHLIKTRGQQVTLRCSSQSGHNTVSWYQQALGQGPQFIFQYYREEENGRGNFPPRFSGLQFPNYSSELNVNALELDDSALYLCASSLRGSNQPQHFGDGTRLSIL.

The rearrangement links TRBV19 to TRBJ2-6, with 7 bases identical to TRBD2. CDR1 is LNHDA and CDR2 is SQIVND in the germline V gene (reference sequence). The CDR3 runs 16 residues. V was clipped by 5 bases and J by 2 bases; unmatched bases: 6. CDR3 in amino acids: CASSEARGAGANVLTF. CDR3 bases: TGTGCCAGTAGTGAGGCCCGGGGGGCTGGGGCCAACGTCCTGACTTTC. Full variable domain (outside the CDR3, taken from reference TRBV19 and TRBJ2-6): DGGITQSPKYLFRKEGQNVTLSCEQNLNHDAMYWYRQDPGQGLRLIYYSQIVNDFQKGDIAEGYSVSREKKESFPLTVTSAQKNPTAFYLCASSEARGAGANVLTFGAGSRLTVL.

The chain links TRBV5-4 to TRBJ2-7, with 7 bases lining up with TRBD1. The germline gives CDR1 SGHNT, CDR2 YYREEE (reference sequence). This CDR3 contains 14 residues. V gave up 0 bases and J gave up 4 bases; unmatched junction bases: 4. The CDR3 region has the DNA TGTGCCAGCAGCTTGGACAGGGGCAGGTACGAGCAGTACTTC. Amino acids: CASSLDRGRYEQYF.

This clone was seen a single time. The rearrangement joins TRBV24-1 to TRBJ1-4; 10 positions agree with TRBD1. The CDR3 consists of 16 residues. Germline V gene data show CDR1 as KGHDR and CDR2 as SFDVKD. The J segment lost 7 bases and the V segment lost 4 bases, leaving 8 bases of the junction unmatched. CDR3 in amino acids: CATSESRDRGFEKLFF. The CDR3 coding sequence is TGTGCCACCAGTGAGAGCCGGGACAGGGGCTTTGAAAAACTGTTTTTT.

The rearrangement uses TRBV4-1 and TRBJ1-2; D may be TRBD1 (5 bases). V shed 0 bases and J shed 4 bases, with 15 bases lying between them. Germline V gene data show CDR1 as MGHRA and CDR2 as YSYEKL. This CDR3 contains 16 residues. The CDR3, as DNA: TGCGCCAGCAGCCAAGATTTCGGGGGAATGATCTATGGCTACACCTTC. This codes for CASSQDFGGMIYGYTF.

The rearrangement uses TRBV3-1 (or the pseudogene TRBV3-2) and TRBJ2-7; 8 positions agree with TRBD1. CDR3 size: 15 residues. V lost 3 bases and J lost 2; bases outside the gene matches: 6. Germline CDR1 is LGHDT and CDR2 is YNNKEL (reference sequence). The CDR3 is CASSHWDRSPYEQYF. DNA of the CDR3: TGTGCCAGCAGCCACTGGGACAGGTCACCCTACGAGCAGTACTTC.

V usage is TRBV6-6 and J usage is TRBJ2-1, with 14 positions matching TRBD2. Germline V gene lookup returns CDR1 MNHNY and CDR2 SVGAGI (reference sequence). V lost 6 bases to trimming and J lost 4 bases; unmatched junction nucleotides: 2. This CDR3 is 15 amino acids long. The CDR3 nucleotides are TGTGCCAGCAGCGGGACTAGCGGGGGATACAATGAGCAGTTCTTC. This gives the protein CASSGTSGGYNEQFF.

V gene TRBV6-5 combines with J gene TRBJ2-3; 9 nucleotides agree with TRBD2. The length of the CDR3 is 15 residues. After removal of 5 bases from V and 1 base from J, the junction contained 4 bases not matched to a gene. From germline, CDR1 is MNHEY and CDR2 SVGAGI. DNA of the CDR3: TGTGCCAGCAGTACTATAGCGGGAGGCACAGATACGCAGTATTTT. It encodes CASSTIAGGTDTQYF.